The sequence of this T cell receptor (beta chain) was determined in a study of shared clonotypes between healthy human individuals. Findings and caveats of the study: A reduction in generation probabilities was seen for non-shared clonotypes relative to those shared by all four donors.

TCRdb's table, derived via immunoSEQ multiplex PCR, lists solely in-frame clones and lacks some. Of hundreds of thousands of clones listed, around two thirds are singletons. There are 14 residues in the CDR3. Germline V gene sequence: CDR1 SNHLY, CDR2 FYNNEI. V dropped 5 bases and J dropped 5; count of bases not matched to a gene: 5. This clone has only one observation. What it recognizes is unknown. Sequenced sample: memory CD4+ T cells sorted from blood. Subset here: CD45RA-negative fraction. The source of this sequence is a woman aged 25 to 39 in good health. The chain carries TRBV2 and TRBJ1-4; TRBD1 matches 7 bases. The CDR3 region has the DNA TGTGCCAGCAGTTCCGGGACAGAAAATGAAAAACTGTTTTTT. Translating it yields CASSSGTENEKLFF. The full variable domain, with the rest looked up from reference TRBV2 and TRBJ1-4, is EPEVTQTPSHQVTQMGQEVILRCVPISNHLYFYWYRQILGQKVEFLVSFYNNEISEKSEIFDDQFSVERPDGSNFTLKIRSTKLEDSAMYFCASSSGTENEKLFFGSGTQLSVL.